The next 4 T cell receptor beta chains were all read from a single sample in a study of blood T cell repertoires in COVID-19. TCRdb keeps only in-frame clones here, not all; method: immunoSEQ multiplex PCR. The sample comprises approximately 65,000 clones, about 80% of which are singletons, and roughly 20% rests with the top ten. The sample was peripheral blood. These receptors all stem from a human donor in a cohort sampled during active COVID-19.

V gene TRBV7-2 combines with J gene TRBJ1-5; weak D call: TRBD1 (5 bases). V was clipped by 1 base and J by 3 bases, with 7 bases between them. The CDR3 sequence is 14 residues long. Germline values: CDR1 SGHTA, CDR2 FQGNSA. The DNA of the CDR3 is TGTGCCAGCAGCTTAGAGGGGTTCAATCAGCCCCAGCATTTT. This gives the protein CASSLEGFNQPQHF.

The V gene is TRBV7-2, the J gene TRBJ2-1; 10 bases are shared with TRBD2. The CDR3 length is 16 residues. Germline CDR1 is SGHTA and CDR2 is FQGNSA. The junction had 1 base not matched to a gene; V was cut back by 2 bases and J by 0 bases. The CDR3 sequence is CASSLSSGSSYNEQFF. The CDR3 DNA is TGTGCCAGCAGCTTATCTAGCGGGAGCTCCTACAATGAGCAGTTCTTC.

The V gene is TRBV6-6, the J gene TRBJ2-7; 9 bases map to TRBD2. In germline, CDR1 is MNHNY, CDR2 SVGAGI (reference sequence). This CDR3 is 14 amino acids long. Trimming at V came to 7 bases and at J to 2 bases, leaving 6 bases not matched to a gene. DNA of the CDR3: TGTGCCAGCACCAGGACTAGCGAAACCTACGAGCAGTACTTC. Translating it yields CASTRTSETYEQYF.

The chain combines TRBV28 with TRBJ2-1; D call uncertain. V lost 10 bases and J 0 bases, leaving 10 bases between the germline ends. Germline V gene data show CDR1 as MDHEN and CDR2 as SYDVKM. The CDR3 spans 13 residues. The CDR3 DNA is TGTGCCACCTCGGAGAGCTCCTACAATGAGCAGTTCTTC. It specifies CATSESSYNEQFF.